The 14 T cell receptor beta chains reported below all come from one sample, sequenced in a study of blood T cells in healthy people across ages. With a J-beta primer mix and a sample-barcoded 5' primer, a second PCR ran roughly 6 to 11 cycles. MiXCR, applied by TCRdb to the 5' RACE reads, yields one record per CDR3 protein. The sample holds roughly 1,800,000 distinct CDR3 sequences; around half are singletons and the top ten take less than 2.5%. What was sequenced was blood. The receptors were gathered from a woman aged 40 to 50 in good health.

This rearrangement joins TRBV20-1 to TRBJ2-1, with 9 positions matching TRBD1. The CDR3 consists of 16 residues. Unmatched junction bases numbered 6, after V lost 3 bases and J lost 0 bases. Germline values: CDR1 DFQATT, CDR2 SNEGSKA (reference sequence). The CDR3 reads CSARDRGKSSYNEQFF. CDR3 bases: TGCAGTGCTAGGGACAGGGGAAAGAGCTCCTACAATGAGCAGTTCTTC.

This clonotype was seen at least ten times. The chain has TRBV5-1 and TRBJ2-7; a possible D gene is TRBD1 (5 bases). Germline V gene lookup returns CDR1 SGHRS and CDR2 YFSETQ. The CDR3 contains 14 residues. The ends were cut back, 2 bases at V and 0 bases at J, with 9 bases in the middle. CDR3 nucleotide sequence: TGCGCCAGCAGCTTACAGGCCAGCTCCTACGAGCAGTACTTC. Encoded protein: CASSLQASSYEQYF.

This clonotype was observed a few times. This chain connects TRBV5-5 to TRBJ2-3; the D is unclear. V dropped 5 bases and J dropped 6 bases, with 13 bases sitting between them. Germline V gives CDR1 SGHKS, CDR2 YYEKEE (reference sequence). The CDR3 extends over 13 amino acids. The CDR3 DNA reads TGTGCCAGCAGTCAAGCGTTTAGGGATACGCAGTATTTT. The encoded protein is CASSQAFRDTQYF.

The V gene is TRBV7-2, the J gene TRBJ1-2; possibly TRBD1 for D (6 bases). Germline V gene data show CDR1 as SGHTA and CDR2 as FQGNSA. V gave up 6 bases and J gave up 3 bases, with 17 bases separating them. This CDR3 has 15 residues. This chain's CDR3 is CASRPGNQGYYGYTF. The CDR3 DNA is TGTGCCAGCAGGCCCGGGAACCAGGGGTACTATGGCTACACCTTC.

The J gene is TRBJ2-7, the V gene TRBV7-9, with unresolved D. Per the germline V gene, CDR1 is SEHNR and CDR2 is FQNEAQ (reference sequence). Trimming pared 5 bases from V and 5 bases from J, leaving 16 bases between. CDR3 length: 14 residues. CDR3 amino acids: CASSALGPLDEQYF. CDR3 DNA sequence: TGTGCCAGCAGCGCCCTAGGACCGCTGGACGAGCAGTACTTC.

This clonotype was counted many times. The chain's CDR3 is CASSQGTSGGRSSYNEQFF. As DNA, the CDR3 is TGTGCCAGCAGCCAGGGGACTAGCGGGGGGCGTAGCTCCTACAATGAGCAGTTCTTC. The chain employs TRBV3-1 and TRBJ2-1; 15 bases match TRBD2. V dropped 3 bases and J dropped 0; count of bases not matched to a gene: 6. This CDR3 spans 19 amino acids. Germline V gene lookup returns CDR1 LGHDT and CDR2 YNNKEL (reference sequence).

The chain combines TRBV24-1 with TRBJ2-3; no definite D call. This CDR3 contains 17 residues. Trimming took off 4 bases at V and 1 base at J, with 17 bases between the two ends. Per germline, CDR1 KGHDR and CDR2 SFDVKD. This CDR3 is CATSEKTSSRGTDTQYF. CDR3 in DNA: TGTGCCACCAGTGAAAAGACGTCTTCGAGAGGCACAGATACGCAGTATTTT.

In this sample, this clonotype turned up a few times. The chain has TRBV3-1 and TRBJ2-1; D not resolved. V was cut by 2 bases and J by 3 bases, with 20 bases left in between. CDR1 and CDR2 from the germline V gene are LGHDT and YNNKEL (reference sequence). The CDR3 is 18 amino acids. CDR3 nucleotide sequence: TGTGCCAGCAGCCAACCTTCCTGGGTCGAGGAATTCTACAATGAGCAGTTCTTC. Amino acid sequence: CASSQPSWVEEFYNEQFF.

CDR3 in amino acids: CASSQGRGRPAYEQYF. The CDR3 coding sequence is TGCGCCAGCAGCCAAGGTCGGGGGAGGCCAGCCTACGAGCAGTACTTC. V gene TRBV4-3 combines with J gene TRBJ2-7; the D gene is possibly TRBD2 (6 bases). Trimming left V 1 base short and J 2 bases short, with 15 bases between. CDR3 size: 16 residues. CDR1 is LGHNA, CDR2 YSLEER, per germline.

The V and J genes are TRBV4-3 and TRBJ2-1, with 8 positions matching TRBD1. V lost 0 bases, J lost 10 bases, and 8 bases stayed unmatched. Looked up from germline, CDR1 is LGHNA and CDR2 is YSLEER. The CDR3 consists of 15 residues. The chain's CDR3 is CASSQDRTGWQEQFF. CDR3 DNA sequence: TGCGCCAGCAGCCAAGACCGGACAGGGTGGCAGGAGCAGTTCTTC.

The gene calls are TRBV12-3 or TRBV12-4 and TRBJ2-1; either TRBD1 or TRBD2 may fit D (5 bases each). Between the trimmed V and J ends, which lost 3 bases and 13 bases, there was a span of 13 bases. There are 12 residues in the CDR3. The CDR3 sequence: CASSFSGALQFF. The CDR3 nucleotides read TGTGCCAGCAGTTTTTCCGGGGCCCTCCAGTTCTTC.

V gene TRBV20-1 combines with J gene TRBJ2-4; 7 bases are shared with TRBD1. The DNA end favors TRBJ2-7, so the J call may be wrong. This CDR3 contains 14 residues. CDR1 and CDR2 from the germline V gene are DFQATT and SNEGSKA (reference sequence). CDR3 in DNA: TGCAGTGCTAGAGACCCGACAGGGTTTCACGAGCAGTACTTC. As protein: CSARDPTGFHEQYF.

This rearrangement joins TRBV29-1 to TRBJ1-2; TRBD1 aligns across 10 bases. The CDR3 contains 12 residues. J was trimmed by 9 bases and V by 6 bases; bases with no gene match: 7. Germline CDR1 and CDR2: SQVTM and ANQGSEA. This CDR3 is CSVVDRGRSYTF. DNA of the CDR3: TGCAGCGTCGTTGACAGGGGGCGGAGCTACACCTTC.

The rearrangement links TRBV6-5 to TRBJ1-4; D unclear. V lost 3 bases to trimming and J lost 10 bases, with 12 bases between them. The CDR3 loop spans 13 amino acids. The germline V gene has CDR1 MNHEY and CDR2 SVGAGI. For the CDR3, the DNA is TGTGCCAGCAGTTATTCAGACGTAGGAAAACTGTTTTTT. Translating it yields CASSYSDVGKLFF.